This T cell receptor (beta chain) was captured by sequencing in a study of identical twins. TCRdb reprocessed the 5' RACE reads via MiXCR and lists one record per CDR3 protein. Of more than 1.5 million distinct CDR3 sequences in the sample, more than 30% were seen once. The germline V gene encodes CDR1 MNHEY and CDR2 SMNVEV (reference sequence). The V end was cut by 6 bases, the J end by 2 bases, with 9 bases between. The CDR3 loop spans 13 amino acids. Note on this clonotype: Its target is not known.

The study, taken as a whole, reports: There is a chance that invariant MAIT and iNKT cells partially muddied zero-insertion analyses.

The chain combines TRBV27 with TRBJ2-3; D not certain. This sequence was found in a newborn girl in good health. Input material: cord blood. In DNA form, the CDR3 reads TGTGCCAGCAGCCCACTCGACACAGATACGCAGTATTTT. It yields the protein CASSPLDTDTQYF.